This T cell receptor beta chain was recorded in a study of OX40 agonist ivuxolimab in advanced cancers. Study-wide context: People in dose escalation had one of these cancers: hepatocellular carcinoma, melanoma, renal cell or head and neck cancer. One patient with hepatocellular carcinoma and two with cutaneous melanoma, three in all, had partial responses.

The method was immunoSEQ multiplex PCR; TCRdb's version includes in-frame clones alone and lacks a portion of them. The profile shows roughly 65,000 clones, 90% of them singletons. Trimming cost V 2 bases and J 3 bases, with 11 bases left between them. The germline gives CDR1 LGHNA, CDR2 YSLEER. This CDR3 has 14 residues. In the case of this clone: Its cognate antigen is unknown.

Findings and limits, study-wide: At doses 0.1 to 3.0 mg/kg, CD4+ and CD8+ clones expanded.

This TCR came from an adult with an advanced solid tumor such as melanoma, head and neck, liver or kidney cancer. The chain combines TRBV4-3 with TRBJ2-7; D might be TRBD1 or TRBD2, each matching 5 bases. Here the sequenced sample was CD4+ or CD8+ T cells sorted from blood, taken in a trial of the OX40 agonist ivuxolimab. CDR3 nucleotide sequence: TGCGCCAGCAGCCAATCGGGACGCGGCTACGAGCAGTACTTC. Residues: CASSQSGRGYEQYF.